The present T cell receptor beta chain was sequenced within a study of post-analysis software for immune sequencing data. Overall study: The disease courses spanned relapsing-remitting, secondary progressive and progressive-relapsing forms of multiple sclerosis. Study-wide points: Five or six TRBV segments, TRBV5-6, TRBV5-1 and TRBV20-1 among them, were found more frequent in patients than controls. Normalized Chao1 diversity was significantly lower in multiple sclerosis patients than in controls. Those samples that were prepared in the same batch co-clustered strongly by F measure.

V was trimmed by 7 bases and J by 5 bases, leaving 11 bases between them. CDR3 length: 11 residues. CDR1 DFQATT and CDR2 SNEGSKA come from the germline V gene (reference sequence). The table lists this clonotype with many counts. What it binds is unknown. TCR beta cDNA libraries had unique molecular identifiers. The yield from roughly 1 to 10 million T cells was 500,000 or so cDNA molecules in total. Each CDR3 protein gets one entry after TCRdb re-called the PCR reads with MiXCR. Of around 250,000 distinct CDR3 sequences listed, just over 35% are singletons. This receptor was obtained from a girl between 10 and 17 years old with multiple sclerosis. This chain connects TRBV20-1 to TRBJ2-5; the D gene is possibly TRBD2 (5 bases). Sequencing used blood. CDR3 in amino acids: CSEAVGETQYF. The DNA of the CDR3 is TGCAGTGAAGCGGTGGGGGAGACCCAGTACTTC.